The present entry profiles one T cell receptor (beta chain) with its context. Its antigen remains unidentified. Following extraction, RNA underwent reverse transcription to cDNA, which served as the sequencing template. The data were produced by immunoSEQ multiplex PCR, yet TCRdb's version contains in-frame clones alone and is incomplete. This repertoire shows about 300,000 clones, over 45% found once; its top ten account for more than 1.5%. This CDR3 comprises 15 residues. Germline-derived CDR1 and CDR2 are SGHTA and FQGNSA. With 5 bases removed from V and 5 bases from J, the gap between germline ends came to 13 bases. The data were taken from a study of CD8+ T cells in alopecia areata. In the study overall: The duration of tofacitinib was 6 to 18 months, with 6 months off drug afterward. Points from the study as a whole: Scalp data also include sequences from resident alphabeta T cells of normal skin. Both scalp clonality and the expanded CD8+ clones among the top 100 showed a significant decrease with tofacitinib. Mice showed clearer TCR sharing than patients did, a gap that was possibly HLA-related.

Treatment described: oral pan-JAK inhibitor, 5-10 mg twice daily. The chain is built from TRBV7-2 and TRBJ1-6, with D tentatively TRBD1 (5 bases). The receptor comes from a human donor with alopecia areata. The sample here was CD4+ T cells sorted from blood, taken at week 24, from a patient treated with tofacitinib. The CDR3 here is CASSETGLDNSPLHF. The CDR3 DNA reads TGTGCCAGCAGCGAAACAGGTTTGGATAATTCACCCCTCCACTTT.